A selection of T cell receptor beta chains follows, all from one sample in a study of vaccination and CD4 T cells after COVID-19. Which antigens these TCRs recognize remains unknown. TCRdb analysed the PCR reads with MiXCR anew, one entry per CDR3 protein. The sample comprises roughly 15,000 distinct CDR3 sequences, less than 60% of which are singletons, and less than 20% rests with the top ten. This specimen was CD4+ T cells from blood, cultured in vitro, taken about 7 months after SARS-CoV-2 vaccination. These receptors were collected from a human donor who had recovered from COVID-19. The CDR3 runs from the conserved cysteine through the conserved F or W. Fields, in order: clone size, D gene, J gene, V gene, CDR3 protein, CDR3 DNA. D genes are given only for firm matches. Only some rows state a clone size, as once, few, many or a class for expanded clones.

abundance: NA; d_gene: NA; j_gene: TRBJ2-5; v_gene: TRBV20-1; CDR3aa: CSALIGRRVETQYF; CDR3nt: TGCAGTGCTCTTATTGGACGGCGGGTAGAGACCCAGTACTTC
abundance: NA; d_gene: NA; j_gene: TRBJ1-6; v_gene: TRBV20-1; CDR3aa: CSAQGNNSPLHF; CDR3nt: TGCAGTGCACAGGGAAACAATTCACCCCTCCACTTT
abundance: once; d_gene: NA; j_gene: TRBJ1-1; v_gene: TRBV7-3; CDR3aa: CASSLGGDTEAFF; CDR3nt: TGTGCCAGCAGCTTAGGGGGGGACACTGAAGCTTTCTTT
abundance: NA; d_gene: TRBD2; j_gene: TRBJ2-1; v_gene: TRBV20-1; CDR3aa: CSARDPYSGRATNEQFF; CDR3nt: TGCAGTGCTAGAGACCCCTATAGCGGGAGGGCGACCAATGAGCAGTTCTTC
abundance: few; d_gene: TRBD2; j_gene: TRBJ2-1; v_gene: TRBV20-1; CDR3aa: CSAVAGGLYEQFF; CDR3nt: TGCAGTGCCGTAGCGGGAGGGTTGTATGAGCAGTTCTTC
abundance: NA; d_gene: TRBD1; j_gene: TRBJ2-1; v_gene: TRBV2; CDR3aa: CASGGQGAQNEQFF; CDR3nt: TGTGCCAGCGGGGGACAGGGGGCGCAAAATGAGCAGTTCTTC
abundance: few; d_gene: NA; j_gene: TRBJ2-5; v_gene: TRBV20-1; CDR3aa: CSALLENRETQYF; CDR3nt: TGCAGTGCTTTACTAGAGAACCGAGAGACCCAGTACTTC
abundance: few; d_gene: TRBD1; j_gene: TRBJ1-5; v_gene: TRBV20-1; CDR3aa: CSARAGTGVDISNQPQHF; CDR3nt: TGCAGTGCTAGAGCCGGGACAGGGGTTGACATAAGCAATCAGCCCCAGCATTTT
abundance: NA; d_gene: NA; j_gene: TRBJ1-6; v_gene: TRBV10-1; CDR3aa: CASSEYRAGNSPLHF; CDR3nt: TGCGCCAGCAGTGAGTACAGGGCCGGGAATTCACCCCTCCACTTT
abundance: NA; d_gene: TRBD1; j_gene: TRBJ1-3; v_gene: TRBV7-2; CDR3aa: CASRNRGQGGNTIYF; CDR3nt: TGTGCCAGCAGGAACAGGGGGCAAGGTGGAAACACCATATATTTT
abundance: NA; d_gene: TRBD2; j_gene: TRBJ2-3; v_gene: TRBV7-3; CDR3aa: CASSLLAGVERADTQYF; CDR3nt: TGTGCCAGCAGCTTACTAGCGGGAGTAGAGAGGGCAGATACGCAGTATTTT
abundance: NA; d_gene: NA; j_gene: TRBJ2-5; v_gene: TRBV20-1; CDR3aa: CSASGQFKTQYF; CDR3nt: TGCAGTGCTAGTGGACAGTTCAAGACCCAGTACTTC
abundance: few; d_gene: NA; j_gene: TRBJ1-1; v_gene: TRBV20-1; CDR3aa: CSAGPRGGAEAFF; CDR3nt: TGCAGTGCTGGCCCCAGGGGAGGCGCTGAAGCTTTCTTT
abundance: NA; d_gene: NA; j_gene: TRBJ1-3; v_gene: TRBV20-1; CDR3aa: CSAPAISGNTIYF; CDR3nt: TGCAGTGCTCCGGCGATCTCTGGAAACACCATATATTTT
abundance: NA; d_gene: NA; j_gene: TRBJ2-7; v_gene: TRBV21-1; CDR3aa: CASSNPGTALYEQYF; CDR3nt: TGTGCCAGCAGCAACCCCGGGACAGCCCTTTACGAGCAGTACTTC
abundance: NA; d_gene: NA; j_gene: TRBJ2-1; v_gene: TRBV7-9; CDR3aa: CASSLQLRTVSYNEQIF; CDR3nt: TGTGCCAGCAGCTTACAGTTAAGGACAGTTTCCTACAATGAGCAGATCTTC
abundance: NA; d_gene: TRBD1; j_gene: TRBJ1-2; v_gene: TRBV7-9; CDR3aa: CASSLWGQANGYTF; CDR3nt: TGTGCCAGCAGCTTATGGGGACAGGCGAATGGCTACACCTTC
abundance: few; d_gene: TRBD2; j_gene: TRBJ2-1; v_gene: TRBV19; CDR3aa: CASSPIAGVYEQFF; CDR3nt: TGTGCCAGTAGTCCTATAGCGGGGGTTTATGAGCAGTTCTTC
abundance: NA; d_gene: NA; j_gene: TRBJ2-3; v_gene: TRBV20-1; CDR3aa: CSASVPTSSTDTQYF; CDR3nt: TGCAGTGCTAGTGTACCCACCTCTAGCACAGATACGCAGTATTTT
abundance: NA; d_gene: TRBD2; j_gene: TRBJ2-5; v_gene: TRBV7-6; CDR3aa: CASEIGGRGGTQYF; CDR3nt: TGTGCCAGCGAGATTGGCGGGAGGGGGGGGACCCAGTACTTC
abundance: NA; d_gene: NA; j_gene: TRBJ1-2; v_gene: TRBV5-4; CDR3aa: CASSGRTDYGYTF; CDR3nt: TGTGCCAGCAGCGGGAGGACGGACTATGGCTACACCTTC
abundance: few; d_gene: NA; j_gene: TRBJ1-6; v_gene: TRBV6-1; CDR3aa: CASSATSSYNSPLHF; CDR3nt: TGTGCCAGCAGCGCCACGAGCTCCTATAATTCACCCCTCCACTTT
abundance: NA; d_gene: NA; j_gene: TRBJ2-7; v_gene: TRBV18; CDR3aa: CASSPDGQGKQYF; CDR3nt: TGTGCCAGCTCACCAGACGGGCAGGGGAAGCAGTACTTC
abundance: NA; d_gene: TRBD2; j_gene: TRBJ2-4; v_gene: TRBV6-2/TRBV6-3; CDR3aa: CASSVSGSGAKNIQYF; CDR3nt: TGTGCCAGCAGCGTTAGCGGGAGCGGAGCCAAAAACATTCAGTACTTC
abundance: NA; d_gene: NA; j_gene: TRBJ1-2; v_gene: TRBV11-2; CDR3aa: CASSLEPAGDFGYTF; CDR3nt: TGTGCCAGCAGCTTAGAACCCGCGGGGGATTTTGGCTACACCTTC
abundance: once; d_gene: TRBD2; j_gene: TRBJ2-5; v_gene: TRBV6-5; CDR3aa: CASSYGLAGGPEQETQYF; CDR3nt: TGTGCCAGCAGTTACGGGCTAGCGGGAGGACCGGAACAAGAGACCCAGTACTTC
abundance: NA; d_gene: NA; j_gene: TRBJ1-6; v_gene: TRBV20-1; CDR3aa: CSARGGGGPGSPLHF; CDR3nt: TGCAGTGCTAGAGGTGGGGGGGGGCCGGGTTCACCCCTCCACTTT
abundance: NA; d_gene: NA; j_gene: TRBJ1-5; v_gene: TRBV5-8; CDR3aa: CASSPSGRGANQPQHF; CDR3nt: TGTGCCAGCAGCCCCTCCGGTAGGGGGGCCAATCAGCCCCAGCATTTT
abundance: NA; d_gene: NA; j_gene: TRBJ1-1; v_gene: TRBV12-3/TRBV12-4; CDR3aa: CASSLLRGGEAFF; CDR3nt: TGTGCCAGCAGTTTATTGAGGGGTGGTGAAGCTTTCTTT
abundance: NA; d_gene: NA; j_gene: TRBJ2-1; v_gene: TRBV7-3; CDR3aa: CASSRGAVNEQFF; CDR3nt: TGTGCCAGCAGCCGGGGGGCGGTGAATGAGCAGTTCTTC
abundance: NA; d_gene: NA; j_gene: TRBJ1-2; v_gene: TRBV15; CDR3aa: CATGRDFGYGYTF; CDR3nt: TGTGCCACCGGTAGGGATTTCGGCTATGGCTACACCTTC
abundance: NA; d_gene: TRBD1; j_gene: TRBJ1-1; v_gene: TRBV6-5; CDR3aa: CASSYPGTGKPEAFF; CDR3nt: TGTGCCAGCAGTTATCCCGGGACAGGCAAACCTGAAGCTTTCTTT
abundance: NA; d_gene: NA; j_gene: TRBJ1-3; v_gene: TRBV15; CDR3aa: CATSIESGNTIYF; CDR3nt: TGTGCCACCAGCATAGAGTCTGGAAACACCATATATTTT
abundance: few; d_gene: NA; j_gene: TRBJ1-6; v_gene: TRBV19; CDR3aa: CASSPDVDSPLHF; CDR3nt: TGTGCCAGTAGTCCGGACGTGGATTCACCCCTCCACTTT
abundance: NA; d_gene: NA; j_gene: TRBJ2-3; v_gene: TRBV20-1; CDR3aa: CSAHGSAVLTDTQYF; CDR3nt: TGCAGTGCTCACGGGTCTGCGGTCCTCACAGATACGCAGTATTTT
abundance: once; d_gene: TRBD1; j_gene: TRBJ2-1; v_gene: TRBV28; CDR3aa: CASSSGQGNYNEQFF; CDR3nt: TGTGCCAGCAGTTCGGGACAGGGGAACTACAATGAGCAGTTCTTC
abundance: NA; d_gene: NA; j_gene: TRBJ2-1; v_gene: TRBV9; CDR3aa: CAGLGRGSDEQFF; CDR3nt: TGTGCCGGGCTCGGTAGGGGGTCCGATGAGCAGTTCTTC
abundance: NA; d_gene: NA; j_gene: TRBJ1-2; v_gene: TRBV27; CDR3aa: CASSLSVFGTDHYGYTF; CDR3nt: TGTGCCAGCAGTTTATCTGTTTTCGGCACAGATCACTATGGCTACACCTTC
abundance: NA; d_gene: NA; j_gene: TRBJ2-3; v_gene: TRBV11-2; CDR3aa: CASSSPAGSDTQYF; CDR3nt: TGTGCCAGCAGCTCTCCGGCAGGGTCAGATACGCAGTATTTT
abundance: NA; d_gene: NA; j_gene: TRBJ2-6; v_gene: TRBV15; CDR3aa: CATSNRAGANVLTF; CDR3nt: TGTGCCACCAGCAATAGGGCTGGGGCCAACGTCCTGACTTTC
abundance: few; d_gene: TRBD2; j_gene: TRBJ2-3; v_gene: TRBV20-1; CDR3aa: CSAVPGGYTQYF; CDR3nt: TGCAGTGCAGTTCCGGGGGGGTATACGCAGTATTTT
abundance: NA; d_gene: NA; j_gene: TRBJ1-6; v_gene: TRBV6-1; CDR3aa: CASSVTGGWTLHF; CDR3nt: TGTGCCAGCAGTGTTACCGGGGGGTGGACCCTCCACTTT
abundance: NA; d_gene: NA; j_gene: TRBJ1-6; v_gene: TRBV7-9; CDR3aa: CASSLGPGENYNSPLHF; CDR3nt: TGTGCCAGCAGCTTAGGACCGGGGGAGAACTATAATTCACCCCTCCACTTT
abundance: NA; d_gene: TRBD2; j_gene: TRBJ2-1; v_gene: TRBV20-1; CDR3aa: CSARLRGGSSYNEQFF; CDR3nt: TGCAGTGCTAGGTTGCGGGGAGGGAGCTCCTACAATGAGCAGTTCTTC
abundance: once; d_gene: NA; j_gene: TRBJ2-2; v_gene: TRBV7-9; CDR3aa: CASSWPGERGTGELFF; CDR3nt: TGTGCCAGCAGCTGGCCTGGGGAGCGTGGCACCGGGGAGCTGTTTTTT
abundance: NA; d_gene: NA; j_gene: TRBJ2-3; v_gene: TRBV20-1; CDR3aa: CSAREGLTDTQYF; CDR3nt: TGCAGTGCTAGAGAGGGTCTCACAGATACGCAGTATTTT
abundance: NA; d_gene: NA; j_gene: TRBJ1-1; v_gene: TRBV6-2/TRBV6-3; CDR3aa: CASSDPPGNTEAFF; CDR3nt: TGTGCCAGCAGTGACCCGCCGGGGAACACTGAAGCTTTCTTT
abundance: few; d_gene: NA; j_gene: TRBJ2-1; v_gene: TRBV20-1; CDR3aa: CSARVGQPIYNEQFF; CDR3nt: TGCAGTGCTAGAGTGGGGCAGCCCATCTACAATGAGCAGTTCTTC
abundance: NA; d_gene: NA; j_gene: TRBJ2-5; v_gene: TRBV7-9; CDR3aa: CASRPVDSKTQYF; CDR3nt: TGTGCCAGCAGACCCGTCGACAGCAAGACCCAGTACTTC
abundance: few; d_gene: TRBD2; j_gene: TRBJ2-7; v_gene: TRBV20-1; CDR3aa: CSAWTGTTYEQYF; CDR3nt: TGCAGTGCGTGGACCGGGACTACTTACGAGCAGTACTTC
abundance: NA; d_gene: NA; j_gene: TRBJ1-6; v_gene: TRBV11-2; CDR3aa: CASSLTGRNSPLHF; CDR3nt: TGTGCCAGCAGCTTAACAGGGCGTAATTCACCCCTCCACTTT
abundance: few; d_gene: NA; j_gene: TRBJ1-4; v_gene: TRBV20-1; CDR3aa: CSARSGRGEKLFF; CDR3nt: TGCAGTGCTAGAAGTGGGCGGGGGGAAAAACTGTTTTTT
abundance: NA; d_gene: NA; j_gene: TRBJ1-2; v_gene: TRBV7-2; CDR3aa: CASSLGGQIYGYTF; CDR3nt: TGTGCCAGCAGCTTAGGCGGACAGATATATGGCTACACCTTC
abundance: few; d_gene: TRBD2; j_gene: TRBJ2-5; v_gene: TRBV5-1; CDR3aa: CASSPGLVTQETQYF; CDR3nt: TGCGCCAGCAGCCCGGGACTAGTAACTCAAGAGACCCAGTACTTC
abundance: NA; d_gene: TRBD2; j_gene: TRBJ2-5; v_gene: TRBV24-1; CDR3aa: CATRRVSELGGETQYF; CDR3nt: TGCGCCACCCGACGAGTGTCGGAGTTGGGAGGGGAGACCCAGTACTTC